This TCR beta chain derives from a study of blood T cell repertoires in COVID-19. Clones were read by immunoSEQ multiplex PCR, and TCRdb kept only the in-frame ones, dropping some. The sample includes approximately 130,000 clones, approximately 84% of them seen just once. There are 14 residues in the CDR3. Germline V gives CDR1 GTSNPN, CDR2 SVGIG (reference sequence). J was trimmed by 0 bases and V by 7 bases; bases with no gene match: 6. Sequenced sample: peripheral blood. The receptor's source is a woman in her forties or fifties who had recovered from COVID-19. The chain combines TRBV30 with TRBJ2-5; 9 nucleotides align to TRBD2. The CDR3 reads CASLSGGYQETQYF. DNA of the CDR3: TGTGCCTCACTTAGCGGGGGATACCAAGAGACCCAGTACTTC. Full variable domain (missing parts from reference TRBV30 and TRBJ2-5): SQTIHQWPATLVQPVGSPLSLECTVEGTSNPNLYWYRQAAGRGLQLLFYSVGIGQISSEVPQNLSASRPQDRQFILSSKKLLLSDSGFYLCASLSGGYQETQYFGPGTRLLVL.